The entry below gives a single T cell receptor beta chain sequence along with its context. The sample belongs to a study of cytomegalovirus exposure and HLA in healthy donors. 13 Jbeta primers and 60 Vbeta primers were used for the PCR. Produced via immunoSEQ multiplex PCR; TCRdb's table is partial and in-frame only. The sample records over 150,000 clones, more than 75% being singletons. The CDR3 is made up of 15 amino acids. The germline V gene has CDR1 SGDLS and CDR2 YYNGEE. With 4 bases removed from V and 2 bases from J, the gap between germline ends came to 15 bases. This clonotype was sampled from a woman in her 40s in good health and CMV-seropositive. This sequence joins TRBV9 and TRBJ2-5; tentatively, D is TRBD1 (5 bases). Sequencing was performed on PBMCs. CDR3 bases: TGTGCCAGCAGCCAGGGTATTGGTGGGCAAGAGACCCAGTACTTC. It encodes CASSQGIGGQETQYF.